This T cell receptor beta chain emerged from a study of cytomegalovirus exposure and HLA in healthy donors. Findings of the study overall: Productive status was seen about 87% or about 30% of the time for most TCR beta V segments in an earlier analysis. The authors later found most CMV-associated TCR beta chains appeared HLA-restricted. A list of 150 to 200 TCR beta chains associated with cytomegalovirus was given. V segments that were indistinguishable, TRBV6-2 and TRBV6-3 among them, were omitted from analysis.

The CDR3 is 16 residues long. The V gene's germline CDR1 is MRHNA and CDR2 SNTAGT. After removal of 8 bases from V and 1 base from J, the junction contained 11 bases not matched to a gene. On this clone itself: Its antigen is not identified.

In the PCR, 60 Vbeta and 13 Jbeta primers were used. Method: immunoSEQ multiplex PCR; TCRdb's copy keeps in-frame clones and lacks some. The sample lists fewer than 80,000 clones, approximately 71% seen once, with roughly 23% in the top ten. V gene TRBV6-4 combines with J gene TRBJ2-1, with 7 bases aligning to TRBD2. This sequence was found in a man between 45 and 60 years old in good health and CMV-seropositive. The sequenced material came from PBMCs. CDR3 bases: TGTGCCAGCTCGCTCGGCGGCGGGAGATCCTACAATGAGCAGTTCTTC. It translates to CASSLGGGRSYNEQFF.